A single sample is the source of the 21 T cell receptor beta chains below, sequenced in a study of T cell responses to AZD1222 COVID-19 vaccine. Clones were read by immunoSEQ multiplex PCR, and TCRdb kept only the in-frame ones, dropping some. The sample includes 150,000 or so clones, 90% of them seen just once. Sequencing was performed on peripheral blood, taken on day 0 of AZD1222 vaccination. These TCRs come from an adult in good health.

V and J are TRBV19 and TRBJ2-5; TRBD2 might be the D (6 bases). This CDR3 spans 14 amino acids. Trimming cost V 8 bases and J 2 bases, with 15 bases left between them. Germline CDR1 is LNHDA and CDR2 is SQIVND (reference sequence). CDR3 nucleotide sequence: TGTGCCAGTTCCCCCACTAGCAGTCAAGAGACCCAGTACTTC. Translating gives CASSPTSSQETQYF. The full variable domain, with the rest looked up from reference TRBV19 and TRBJ2-5, is DGGITQSPKYLFRKEGQNVTLSCEQNLNHDAMYWYRQDPGQGLRLIYYSQIVNDFQKGDIAEGYSVSREKKESFPLTVTSAQKNPTAFYLCASSPTSSQETQYFGPGTRLLVL.

The rearrangement joins TRBV28 to TRBJ1-2; no clear D gene. In germline, CDR1 is MDHEN, CDR2 SYDVKM. Trimming left V 7 bases short and J 2 bases short, with 11 bases between. This CDR3 comprises 13 residues. CDR3 bases: TGTGCCAGCATCCCGGGCTCCAACTATGGCTACACCTTC. As protein: CASIPGSNYGYTF.

CDR3 in amino acids: CASSAPGQGGSQPQHF. CDR3 bases: TGTGCCAGCAGCGCACCGGGACAGGGGGGTAGTCAGCCCCAGCATTTT. The rearrangement joins TRBV2 to TRBJ1-5; 11 nucleotides line up with TRBD1. There are 16 residues in the CDR3. V lost 6 bases and J lost 6; bases outside the gene matches: 10. In germline, CDR1 is SNHLY, CDR2 FYNNEI.

This chain links TRBV6-5 with TRBJ1-1; weak D call: TRBD1 (5 bases). The CDR3 sequence is 15 residues long. Germline CDR1 is MNHEY and CDR2 is SVGAGI. The V gene lost 0 bases and the J gene lost 4 bases, with 12 bases spanning the gap. The CDR3 DNA follows: TGTGCCAGCAGTTACTCTGGGCAGGGTGGCACTGAAGCTTTCTTT. It specifies CASSYSGQGGTEAFF.

The chain uses TRBV28 and TRBJ2-1; no clear D gene. Germline CDR1 and CDR2: MDHEN and SYDVKM. CDR3 length equals 16 residues. The ends were cut back, 7 bases at V and 4 bases at J, with 20 bases in the middle. CDR3 region: CASTLLSAGTYNEQFF. The CDR3 DNA follows: TGTGCCAGCACCTTGTTGTCAGCCGGTACATACAATGAGCAGTTCTTC.

The V call is TRBV24-1, the J call TRBJ2-5, with 7 bases lining up with TRBD2. V shed 6 bases and J 3 bases; nucleotides not matched to a gene: 12. This CDR3 is built from 16 residues. The germline V gene encodes CDR1 KGHDR and CDR2 SFDVKD. The CDR3 region is CATSLRGRAGEETQYF. For the CDR3, the DNA is TGTGCCACCAGTCTTCGTGGGAGGGCCGGGGAAGAGACCCAGTACTTC.

The chain is built from TRBV5-4 and TRBJ2-7, with TRBD1 matching over 9 bases. V trimming: 4 bases; J trimming: 4 bases; junction bases outside the gene matches: 9. The germline gives CDR1 SGHNT, CDR2 YYREEE (reference sequence). The CDR3 sequence is 15 residues long. In DNA, the CDR3 is TGTGCCAGCAGCCCCTCTAGCGGACAGGGGTACGAGCAGTACTTC. It specifies CASSPSSGQGYEQYF.

V is TRBV19 and J is TRBJ1-1; no clear D. V was shortened by 0 bases and J by 5 bases, with 13 bases between the two germline ends. The CDR3 has 15 residues. Germline V CDR1 and CDR2: LNHDA, SQIVND (reference sequence). This CDR3 is CASSIDRPGRTEAFF. The DNA for the CDR3 is TGTGCCAGTAGTATAGATAGGCCGGGGAGGACTGAAGCTTTCTTT. Full variable domain (rest looked up from reference TRBV19 and TRBJ1-1): DGGITQSPKYLFRKEGQNVTLSCEQNLNHDAMYWYRQDPGQGLRLIYYSQIVNDFQKGDIAEGYSVSREKKESFPLTVTSAQKNPTAFYLCASSIDRPGRTEAFFGQGTRLTVV.

This chain joins TRBV25-1 and TRBJ1-2; D gene unclear. This CDR3 contains 12 residues. Germline assignment: CDR1 MGHDK and CDR2 SYGVNS. The V and J ends lost 5 bases and 6 bases respectively, with 10 bases between them. The CDR3 region has the DNA TGTGCCAGCAGTTCCGCCGGAGATGGCTACACCTTC. It yields the protein CASSSAGDGYTF.

The rearrangement links TRBV14 to TRBJ1-1, with a weak D call TRBD1 (6 bases). Trimming pared 4 bases from V and 7 bases from J, leaving 19 bases between. The CDR3 has 15 residues. Germline-derived CDR1 and CDR2 are SGHDN and FVKESK. The CDR3 nucleotides are TGTGCCAGCAGCCTATGGGGGCGAAATTCCATTGAAGCTTTCTTT. Translation gives CASSLWGRNSIEAFF. Filled out from reference TRBV14 and TRBJ1-1, the complete variable domain reads EAGVTQFPSHSVIEKGQTVTLRCDPISGHDNLYWYRRVMGKEIKFLLHFVKESKQDESGMPNNRFLAERTGGTYSTLKVQPAELEDSGVYFCASSLWGRNSIEAFFGQGTRLTVV.

The chain couples TRBV13 to TRBJ2-7, with D maybe TRBD1 (5 bases). The germline V and J ends were trimmed by 3 bases and 1 base, with 7 bases remaining between them. CDR3 length equals 13 residues. CDR1 is PRHDT and CDR2 is FYEKMQ in the germline V gene (reference sequence). The CDR3 DNA is TGTGCCAGCAGCTTGGGGCCATCCTACGAGCAGTACTTC. It translates to CASSLGPSYEQYF. The variable domain in full, with the rest retrieved from reference TRBV13 and TRBJ2-7, is AAGVIQSPRHLIKEKRETATLKCYPIPRHDTVYWYQQGPGQDPQFLISFYEKMQSDKGSIPDRFSAQQFSDYHSELNMSSLELGDSALYFCASSLGPSYEQYFGPGTRLTVT.

CDR3 bases: TGTGCCAGCAGTTCCCGGGAGGGACTAGCCCGGTACGAGCAGTACTTC. This sequence encodes CASSSREGLARYEQYF. The J gene is TRBJ2-7, the V gene TRBV7-9, with 9 bases identical to TRBD2. J lost 4 bases, V lost 6 bases, and 13 bases had no gene match. Looked up from germline, CDR1 is SEHNR and CDR2 is FQNEAQ (reference sequence). This CDR3 spans 16 amino acids.

The chain has TRBV12-3 or TRBV12-4 and TRBJ2-7; the match to TRBD2 covers 8 bases. J gave up 7 bases and V 5 bases, and 4 bases lay outside the gene matches. The CDR3 length is 12 residues. CDR3 DNA sequence: TGTGCCAGCAGTCAGGGACTAGGTGAGCAGTACTTC. Translated: CASSQGLGEQYF.

This clone came up a few times. This chain connects TRBV28 to TRBJ1-1; D uncertain. V dropped 5 bases and J dropped 5 bases, with 9 bases sitting between them. CDR3 size: 12 residues. The V gene's germline CDR1 is MDHEN and CDR2 SYDVKM. The CDR3 sequence: CASSVTVTEAFF. Written as DNA, the CDR3 is TGTGCCAGCAGTGTTACTGTTACTGAAGCTTTCTTT.

This chain connects TRBV6-6 to TRBJ2-2, with D maybe TRBD2 (6 bases). The V gene's germline CDR1 is MNHNY and CDR2 SVGAGI (reference sequence). V lost 3 bases, J lost 5 bases, and 13 bases lay in between. The CDR3 contains 15 residues. The CDR3 region has the DNA TGTGCCAGCAGTTATCACGGGAGAGGTACCGGGGAGCTGTTTTTT. Residues: CASSYHGRGTGELFF.

V gene TRBV29-1 combines with J gene TRBJ1-2; TRBD1 matches at 9 bases. Germline CDR1 and CDR2: SQVTM and ANQGSEA. CDR3 length: 15 amino acids. Losses at the gene ends were 1 base for V and 3 bases for J; bases not matched to a gene: 6. CDR3 sequence: CSVEVGGTGYYGYTF. Written as DNA, the CDR3 is TGCAGCGTTGAAGTCGGAGGGACAGGGTACTATGGCTACACCTTC.

The rearrangement uses TRBV15 and TRBJ1-6; TRBD1 aligns across 8 bases. The J segment lost 8 bases and the V segment lost 1 base, leaving 7 bases of the junction unmatched. This CDR3 has 16 residues. Germline CDR1 LNHNV, CDR2 YYDKDF (reference sequence). The CDR3 nucleotides are TGTGCCACCAGCAGAGGGACAGGGCGATTTGATTCACCCCTCCACTTT. Translating gives CATSRGTGRFDSPLHF.

This chain joins TRBV6-6 and TRBJ1-5; tentative D call: TRBD1 (6 bases). V was cut by 5 bases and J by 4 bases, with 9 bases left in between. This CDR3 contains 13 residues. Germline CDR1 and CDR2: MNHNY and SVGAGI (reference sequence). CDR3 loop: CASSGQSNQPQHF. Written as DNA, the CDR3 is TGTGCCAGCAGTGGACAGTCTAATCAGCCCCAGCATTTT.

The V and J genes are TRBV6-2 or TRBV6-3 and TRBJ1-3; D remains ambiguous. The CDR3 totals 17 residues. V lost 2 bases and J lost 0, with 14 bases in between. The germline V gene encodes CDR1 MNHEY and CDR2 SVGEGT. CDR3 DNA: TGTGCCAGCAGTTACGGCCTTCTGGGTAACTCTGGAAACACCATATATTTT. It specifies CASSYGLLGNSGNTIYF.

This chain links TRBV19 with TRBJ2-2; 13 bases fit TRBD2. V shed 8 bases and J 4 bases; nucleotides not matched to a gene: 4. CDR3 length equals 15 residues. Germline V gene sequence: CDR1 LNHDA, CDR2 SQIVND (reference sequence). This CDR3 reads CASGGLAGVTGELFF. The CDR3, as DNA: TGTGCCAGTGGTGGACTAGCGGGAGTCACCGGGGAGCTGTTTTTT.

The chain recombines TRBV11-2 with TRBJ2-2; 12 bases align to TRBD2. The CDR3 totals 18 residues. V was pared by 1 base and J by 5 bases, with 8 bases of the junction left unmatched. The germline V gene has CDR1 SGHAT and CDR2 FQNNGV. CDR3 nucleotides: TGTGCCAGCAGCTTAGGCAGACTAGCGGGAGTTTATACCGGGGAGCTGTTTTTT. Amino acids: CASSLGRLAGVYTGELFF.